These T cell receptor beta chains were read from a single sample in a study of cytomegalovirus exposure and HLA in healthy donors. Generated by immunoSEQ multiplex PCR, the TCRdb table keeps only in-frame clones and is missing some. The sample yields more than 300,000 clones, roughly 90% seen once. Sequencing was done on a sample of PBMCs. The origin of the receptors is a young woman in good health and CMV-seronegative. Each CDR3 is given with its conserved first and last residue. D genes are given only for firm matches. The size field is filled for only some rows; it gives once, few, many or a size class.

.	TRBJ2-7	once	TRBV7-2	CASSPQVGGSAYEQYF	TGTGCCAGCAGCCCCCAGGTCGGGGGATCGGCCTACGAGCAGTACTTC
.	TRBJ2-1	.	TRBV2	CASSDLRGWYNEQFF	TGTGCCAGCAGTGATCTCAGGGGCTGGTACAATGAGCAGTTCTTC
.	TRBJ2-7	.	TRBV14	CASGASFREQYF	TGTGCCAGCGGAGCCAGTTTTCGCGAGCAGTACTTC
TRBD2	TRBJ2-2	few	TRBV28	CASSLVGREVTGELFF	TGTGCCAGCAGTTTGGTCGGGCGGGAGGTCACCGGGGAGCTGTTTTTT
.	TRBJ2-7	.	TRBV6-5	CASSYSERWDEQYF	TGTGCCAGCAGTTACTCGGAGCGGTGGGACGAGCAGTACTTC
TRBD1	TRBJ2-7	.	TRBV7-3	CASSPTGPTTHEQYF	TGTGCCAGCAGCCCGACAGGGCCAACCACCCACGAGCAGTACTTC
.	TRBJ2-2	.	TRBV6-6	CASIPGTTGELFF	TGTGCCAGCATCCCCGGGACTACCGGGGAGCTGTTTTTT
.	TRBJ1-5	.	TRBV19	CASSIEVVRQPQHF	TGTGCCAGTAGTATAGAGGTTGTGAGGCAGCCCCAGCATTTT
.	TRBJ1-1	.	TRBV6-5	CASSYSGGSTEAFF	TGTGCCAGCAGTTACTCGGGGGGGAGCACTGAAGCTTTCTTT
TRBD1	TRBJ2-1	.	TRBV5-7	CASSFPGTGYSYNEQFF	TGTGCCAGCAGCTTCCCCGGGACAGGATACTCCTACAATGAGCAGTTCTTC
.	TRBJ1-5	.	TRBV7-6	CASSQGGQPQHF	TGTGCCAGCAGTCAAGGAGGTCAGCCCCAGCATTTT
TRBD1	TRBJ2-3	.	TRBV6-1	CASSGRGGRTDTQYF	TGTGCCAGCAGTGGAAGAGGGGGCAGGACAGATACGCAGTATTTT
TRBD1	TRBJ2-7	.	TRBV25-1	CASSDGQVDTYEQYF	TGTGCCAGCAGTGACGGACAGGTGGATACCTACGAGCAGTACTTC
.	TRBJ1-5	.	TRBV5-1	CASTPGDSSNQPQHF	TGCGCCAGCACTCCGGGGGATTCTAGCAATCAGCCCCAGCATTTT
TRBD2	TRBJ2-2	.	TRBV10-3	CAIRPGLAGGINTGELFF	TGTGCCATCAGGCCGGGACTAGCGGGAGGCATAAACACCGGGGAGCTGTTTTTT
.	TRBJ2-5	.	TRBV4-1	CASSQPQETQYF	TGCGCCAGCAGCCAACCTCAAGAGACCCAGTACTTC